This T cell receptor beta chain was identified during a study of T cells in Graves' hyperthyroidism and ophthalmopathy. Researchers defined stable Graves' hyperthyroidism as no ophthalmopathy progression within 18 months. Criteria for exclusion of patients were uncontrolled infection, other autoimmune disease, pregnancy or lactation. Clinical symptoms, serum thyroxine and TRAb, thyroid ultrasound and orbital computed tomography together formed the diagnostic basis. This clonotype was found many times. Amplification of TCR beta CDR3 regions was performed using RNA transcripts as template. An initial round of RT-PCR targeting the TCR CDR3 relied on the HTBI primer set. TCRdb reanalysed the multiplex PCR reads using MiXCR and keeps one entry per CDR3 protein. The sample comprises some 510,000 distinct CDR3 sequences, 46% of which are singletons, and just over 8% rests with the top ten. The CDR3 covers 14 residues. The germline V and J ends were trimmed by 4 bases and 1 base, with 11 bases remaining between them. In germline, CDR1 is SGDLS, CDR2 YYNGEE.

This chain connects TRBV9 to TRBJ1-2, with D possibly being TRBD1 (6 bases). This TCR came from a woman in her late teens or twenties with Graves' hyperthyroidism. What was sequenced was peripheral blood or thyroid tissue (not recorded which). CDR3 loop: CASSRQEVNYGYTF. Written as DNA, the CDR3 is TGTGCCAGCAGCAGACAGGAGGTTAACTATGGCTACACCTTC. Full variable domain (remainder filled in from reference TRBV9 and TRBJ1-2): DSGVTQTPKHLITATGQRVTLRCSPRSGDLSVYWYQQSLDQGLQFLIQYYNGEERAKGNILERFSAQQFPDLHSELNLSSLELGDSALYFCASSRQEVNYGYTFGSGTRLTVV.